This T cell receptor beta chain originates from a study of cytomegalovirus exposure and HLA in healthy donors. Primers: 60 Vbeta forward and 13 Jbeta reverse. TCRdb's table, derived via immunoSEQ multiplex PCR, lists solely in-frame clones and lacks some. The sample consists of approximately 190,000 clones, about four fifths of them appearing once. The CDR3 contains 15 residues. The V gene's germline CDR1 is SGHTA and CDR2 FQGTGA. V was clipped by 1 base and J by 1 base; unmatched bases: 0. The chain joins TRBV7-3 to TRBJ2-2, with 7 bases fitting TRBD1. Input material: PBMCs. This TCR derives from a boy aged 2 to 9 in good health and CMV-seronegative. CDR3 DNA: TGTGCCAGCAGCTTAAGGACAGGGAACACCGGGGAGCTGTTTTTT. Its protein product is CASSLRTGNTGELFF. Full variable domain (outside the CDR3, taken from reference TRBV7-3 and TRBJ2-2): GAGVSQTPSNKVTEKGKYVELRCDPISGHTALYWYRQSLGQGPEFLIYFQGTGAADDSGLPNDRFFAVRPEGSVSTLKIQRTERGDSAVYLCASSLRTGNTGELFFGEGSRLTVL.